A single sample is the source of the 7 T cell receptor beta chains below, sequenced in a study of blood T cell repertoires in COVID-19. Here immunoSEQ multiplex PCR was the method, and the copy in TCRdb shows in-frame clones only, minus some. The table lists tens of thousands of clones, 70% to 80% of them singletons. The material sequenced was peripheral blood. These receptors came from a man in his sixties with active or convalescent COVID-19.

The chain has TRBV7-3 and TRBJ2-2, with a weak D call TRBD1 (6 bases). The CDR3 contains 16 residues. The germline V gene has CDR1 SGHTA and CDR2 FQGTGA. Between the trimmed V and J ends, which lost 4 bases and 4 bases, there was a span of 16 bases. Here the CDR3 DNA reads TGTGCCAGCAGCTCGCCCAACAGGGCGGGCACCGGGGAGCTGTTTTTT. Translation: CASSSPNRAGTGELFF.

This rearrangement joins TRBV5-1 to TRBJ1-6, with D possibly matching TRBD1 (5 bases). The V and J ends lost 1 base and 10 bases respectively, with 9 bases between them. CDR1 and CDR2 from the germline V gene are SGHRS and YFSETQ. This CDR3 region has 13 residues. The CDR3 sequence is CASSLPGQSPLHF. CDR3 DNA: TGCGCCAGCAGCTTGCCAGGGCAGTCACCCCTCCACTTT.

As regards this clone: Sequence at one end of the junction differs from germline and may be a read error. This chain uses TRBV11-3 with TRBJ1-6; 10 bases fit TRBD1. Germline lookup yields CDR1 SGHNT and CDR2 YENEEA. The CDR3 spans 17 residues. DNA for the CDR3: TGTGCCAGCAGCCTAGACAGGGGGCGAAATTATAATTCACCCCTCCACTTT. This encodes CASSLDRGRNYNSPLHF.

This clone showed up many times. V and J are TRBV29-1 and TRBJ2-3; D not resolved. The germline V gene has CDR1 SQVTM and CDR2 ANQGSEA. V lost 1 base to trimming and J lost 5 bases, with 7 bases between them. This CDR3 region has 12 residues. The chain's CDR3 is CSVEVSRDTQYF. In DNA, the CDR3 is TGCAGCGTTGAAGTGTCCAGAGATACGCAGTATTTT.

CDR3 nucleotides: TGTGCCAGCAGGCTACCGACTAGCGGGGCCCAAGAGACCCAGTACTTC. Its protein product is CASRLPTSGAQETQYF. V is TRBV28 and J is TRBJ2-5; 11 bases line up with TRBD2. V dropped 6 bases and J dropped 1; count of bases not matched to a gene: 7. Looked up from germline, CDR1 is MDHEN and CDR2 is SYDVKM. CDR3 length: 16 amino acids.

The rearrangement uses TRBV5-5 and TRBJ2-3; D might be TRBD1 (5 bases). The germline gives CDR1 SGHKS, CDR2 YYEKEE (reference sequence). CDR3 length equals 14 residues. V was shortened by 1 base and J by 7 bases, with 13 bases between the two germline ends. The CDR3: CASSLQGTMNTQYF. The CDR3 region has the DNA TGTGCCAGCAGCTTGCAGGGAACGATGAATACGCAGTATTTT.

The chain uses TRBV6-5 and TRBJ1-5; D is unresolved. The germline gives CDR1 MNHEY, CDR2 SVGAGI. The CDR3 contains 15 residues. V was clipped by 6 bases and J by 4 bases, with 16 bases between them. This CDR3 is CASRKFAGDNQPQHF. CDR3 DNA sequence: TGTGCCAGCAGGAAATTCGCCGGAGATAATCAGCCCCAGCATTTT.